These 22 T cell receptor beta chains were sequenced from one sample in a study of blood T cell repertoires in COVID-19. Sequencing used immunoSEQ multiplex PCR; TCRdb keeps in-frame clones, though not all of them. The sample carries 95,000 to 150,000 clones, roughly nine tenths recorded once. What was sequenced was peripheral blood. The source is an older man with active or convalescent COVID-19.

This chain links TRBV6-2 or TRBV6-3 with TRBJ2-3; D is unresolved. The CDR3 is made up of 15 amino acids. In germline, CDR1 is MNHEY, CDR2 SVGEGT. Trimming took off 2 bases at V and 5 bases at J, with 14 bases between the two ends. CDR3 sequence (DNA): TGTGCCAGCAGTTACGGGCAGTTCCCCGGAGATACGCAGTATTTT. Protein: CASSYGQFPGDTQYF.

The rearrangement joins TRBV27 to TRBJ1-4, with 8 bases identical to TRBD1. V lost 2 bases to trimming and J lost 5 bases; unmatched junction nucleotides: 4. From germline, CDR1 is MNHEY and CDR2 SMNVEV (reference sequence). The CDR3 has 15 amino acids. The CDR3 DNA follows: TGTGCCAGCAGTTTAGGGACAGGTCGGAATGAAAAACTGTTTTTT. Its translation: CASSLGTGRNEKLFF. The full variable domain, with the rest looked up from reference TRBV27 and TRBJ1-4, is EAQVTQNPRYLITVTGKKLTVTCSQNMNHEYMSWYRQDPGLGLRQIYYSMNVEVTDKGDVPEGYKVSRKEKRNFPLILESPSPNQTSLYFCASSLGTGRNEKLFFGSGTQLSVL.

This chain connects TRBV28 to TRBJ2-3; tentative D call: TRBD2 (6 bases). V shed 6 bases and J shed 2 bases, with 21 bases lying between them. This CDR3 is 17 amino acids long. Germline loops: CDR1 MDHEN, CDR2 SYDVKM. The CDR3: CASSYTGTSPITDTQYF. CDR3 in DNA: TGTGCCAGCAGCTACACCGGGACTTCCCCTATCACAGATACGCAGTATTTT.

The CDR3, as DNA: TGTGCCAGCAGCTTCAAGGGGTACTCCTACGAGCAGTACTTC. Translation gives CASSFKGYSYEQYF. The gene calls are TRBV5-4 and TRBJ2-7; D is perhaps TRBD1 (5 bases). Trimming cost V 2 bases and J 0 bases, with 9 bases left between them. Germline V gene lookup returns CDR1 SGHNT and CDR2 YYREEE (reference sequence). This CDR3 is built from 14 residues. The complete variable domain, with remaining parts taken from reference TRBV5-4 and TRBJ2-7, reads ETGVTQSPTHLIKTRGQQVTLRCSSQSGHNTVSWYQQALGQGPQFIFQYYREEENGRGNFPPRFSGLQFPNYSSELNVNALELDDSALYLCASSFKGYSYEQYFGPGTRLTVT.

The V and J genes are TRBV7-9 and TRBJ1-2; a weak D match, TRBD1 (5 bases). Germline V gives CDR1 SEHNR, CDR2 FQNEAQ (reference sequence). V dropped 2 bases and J dropped 6 bases, with 13 bases sitting between them. The CDR3 is 14 residues long. The CDR3 bases are TGTGCCAGCAGCTTACTAGGGCAGGGCGATGGCTACACCTTC. This translates into CASSLLGQGDGYTF.

The rearrangement uses TRBV29-1 and TRBJ2-5; tentatively, D is TRBD1 (6 bases). The CDR3 runs 12 residues. Trimming left V 7 bases short and J 5 bases short, with 14 bases between. Germline V gene data show CDR1 as SQVTM and CDR2 as ANQGSEA. The CDR3: CSDTLQGETQYF. In nucleotides, the CDR3 is TGCAGCGACACACTCCAGGGGGAGACCCAGTACTTC.

V gene TRBV27 combines with J gene TRBJ1-3; D is ambiguous. The CDR3 runs 14 residues. Germline V gene lookup returns CDR1 MNHEY and CDR2 SMNVEV (reference sequence). Trimming shortened V by 4 bases and J by 4 bases, and 11 bases separated the two germline ends. CDR3 sequence reads: CASSSPLTGNTIYF. CDR3 DNA sequence: TGTGCCAGCAGTTCGCCATTAACAGGAAACACCATATATTTT.

The chain combines TRBV28 with TRBJ2-2, with 12 bases matching TRBD2. The trim removed 6 bases at V and 5 bases at J, leaving 13 bases unmatched. The CDR3 contains 18 residues. Germline V CDR1 and CDR2: MDHEN, SYDVKM. The CDR3 coding sequence is TGTGCCAGCAGGGCTGCTAGCGGGAGGGCCCTCGGGACCGGGGAGCTGTTTTTT. This sequence encodes CASRAASGRALGTGELFF.

The chain couples TRBV5-4 to TRBJ2-7; TRBD2 aligns across 8 bases. CDR1 is SGHNT, CDR2 YYREEE, per germline (reference sequence). With 0 bases clipped from V and 6 bases from J, the junction kept 8 bases outside the gene matches. The CDR3 runs to 15 residues. CDR3 region: CASSLGGTSVLEQYF. The CDR3 DNA follows: TGTGCCAGCAGCTTGGGCGGGACTAGTGTTCTCGAGCAGTACTTC.

The chain employs TRBV3-1 (or the pseudogene TRBV3-2) and TRBJ2-5; 9 bases match TRBD1. The V segment lost 4 bases and the J segment 5 bases; nucleotides outside the gene matches: 11. This CDR3 has 16 amino acids. Germline-derived CDR1 and CDR2 are LGHDT and YNNKEL (reference sequence). CDR3 region: CASSLRLDRGTETQYF. CDR3 DNA: TGTGCCAGCAGCCTCCGACTGGACAGGGGAACGGAGACCCAGTACTTC.

The rearrangement uses TRBV6-5 and TRBJ2-5; D is possibly TRBD2 (6 bases). From germline, CDR1 is MNHEY and CDR2 SVGAGI. The CDR3 is 14 residues long. The germline V and J ends were trimmed by 4 bases and 4 bases, with 13 bases remaining between them. CDR3 in DNA: TGTGCCAGCAGTTCCCAGGGAGGAGGAGAGACCCAGTACTTC. Protein: CASSSQGGGETQYF.

The chain has TRBV9 and TRBJ1-2; D gene ambiguous. CDR1 is SGDLS, CDR2 YYNGEE, per germline. The length of the CDR3 is 13 residues. V dropped 4 bases and J dropped 2 bases, with 9 bases sitting between them. This chain's CDR3 is CASSRERNYGYTF. The CDR3 DNA is TGTGCCAGCAGCCGGGAGAGGAACTATGGCTACACCTTC.

The rearrangement joins TRBV11-2 to TRBJ2-3; 8 nucleotides agree with TRBD2. V lost 3 bases and J lost 0; bases outside the gene matches: 2. The CDR3 sequence is 15 residues long. Per the germline V gene, CDR1 is SGHAT and CDR2 is FQNNGV. CDR3 residues: CASSLRLASTDTQYF. For the CDR3, the DNA is TGTGCCAGCAGCTTGAGACTAGCGAGCACAGATACGCAGTATTTT.

V is TRBV5-1 and J is TRBJ1-1, with TRBD1 matching 7 bases. The CDR3 has 14 residues. V lost 4 bases, J lost 2 bases, and 5 bases stayed unmatched. The germline CDR1 and CDR2 sequences are SGHRS and YFSETQ. CDR3: CASSRRDRNTEAFF. CDR3 bases: TGCGCCAGCAGCCGCAGGGACAGAAACACTGAAGCTTTCTTT.

V usage is TRBV27 and J usage is TRBJ2-7; weak D call: TRBD2 (5 bases). Germline values: CDR1 MNHEY, CDR2 SMNVEV (reference sequence). V lost 6 bases and J lost 4, with 22 bases in between. The CDR3 spans 16 residues. The CDR3 DNA reads TGTGCCAGCAGACCCACCCAGAATGGTTGGGAGTACGAGCAGTACTTC. Translated: CASRPTQNGWEYEQYF.

The chain has TRBV30 and TRBJ1-5; no clear D gene. CDR3 length: 13 amino acids. Trimming stripped 1 base from V and 6 bases from J, with 10 bases between. Germline CDR1 GTSNPN, CDR2 SVGIG (reference sequence). The CDR3 is CAWSEIEGQPQHF. In DNA form, the CDR3 reads TGTGCCTGGAGTGAAATCGAGGGTCAGCCCCAGCATTTT.

This CDR3 is CASSQGREVYNEQFF. The CDR3 DNA reads TGTGCCAGCAGCCAAGGGCGGGAGGTGTACAATGAGCAGTTCTTC. The chain recombines TRBV3-1 (or the pseudogene TRBV3-2) with TRBJ2-1, with 8 bases that match TRBD2. The CDR3 length is 15 residues. Germline V lookup: CDR1 LGHDT, CDR2 YNNKEL (reference sequence). V was clipped by 1 base and J by 4 bases; unmatched bases: 3.

The genes are TRBV6-5 and TRBJ2-3; TRBD2 matches 12 bases. Germline trimming cut 6 bases from V and 7 bases from J; bases unmatched to any gene: 8. The CDR3 extends over 15 amino acids. Germline V gives CDR1 MNHEY, CDR2 SVGAGI. The chain's CDR3 is CASSQTSGSGNTQYF. For the CDR3, the DNA is TGTGCCAGCAGCCAGACTAGCGGGAGTGGAAATACGCAGTATTTT.

This chain connects TRBV2 to TRBJ1-1, with 7 bases lining up with TRBD1. The germline V gene encodes CDR1 SNHLY and CDR2 FYNNEI. CDR3 length: 14 residues. Losses at the gene ends were 8 bases for V and 1 base for J; bases not matched to a gene: 7. CDR3 sequence reads: CASHKAGGNTEAFF. CDR3 nucleotides: TGTGCCAGCCATAAGGCAGGGGGGAACACTGAAGCTTTCTTT.

The J gene is TRBJ1-5, the V gene TRBV19; D is unclear. Germline V gives CDR1 LNHDA, CDR2 SQIVND (reference sequence). The CDR3 has 13 residues. V dropped 3 bases and J dropped 5 bases, with 8 bases sitting between them. As DNA, the CDR3 is TGTGCCAGTAGTATGGTCCGGGATCAGCCCCAGCATTTT. Translating it yields CASSMVRDQPQHF.

Turning to this clone: Germline is not matched at one junction end, which may reflect a read error. CDR3 sequence reads: CASSDSTGGRSPLYF. DNA for the CDR3: TGTGCCAGCAGTGACTCGACAGGGGGCAGGTCACCCCTCTACTTT. The J gene is TRBJ1-6, the V gene TRBV6-4, with 10 bases fitting TRBD1. The CDR3 consists of 15 residues. Germline assignment: CDR1 MRHNA and CDR2 SNTAGT.

This clone was observed once. The chain couples TRBV2 to TRBJ1-2; TRBD1 might be the D (6 bases). Looked up from germline, CDR1 is SNHLY and CDR2 is FYNNEI. Between the trimmed V and J ends, which lost 8 bases and 4 bases, there was a span of 14 bases. This CDR3 region has 13 residues. The CDR3 is CASYQGKGYGYTF. The CDR3 DNA sequence: TGTGCCAGCTATCAGGGGAAGGGCTATGGCTACACCTTC.